Below are 27 T cell receptor beta chains sequenced from a single sample in a study of T cells in localized non-small cell lung cancer. Only in-frame clones appear in the TCRdb table, and some are missing; sequencing was by immunoSEQ multiplex PCR. Of over 45,000 clones listed, about 88% were seen once; the top ten hold roughly a sixth. The sequences come from PBMCs, collected before any cancer treatment. These receptors were taken from a female donor with stage II lung adenocarcinoma.

The rearrangement joins TRBV5-4 to TRBJ2-5; D perhaps matches TRBD1 (6 bases). The CDR3 has 15 amino acids. V was trimmed by 4 bases and J by 0 bases, leaving 13 bases between them. Germline-derived CDR1 and CDR2 are SGHNT and YYREEE (reference sequence). As DNA, the CDR3 is TGTGCCAGCAGCCGCCCAGACAGGTACCAAGAGACCCAGTACTTC. Encoded protein: CASSRPDRYQETQYF.

This chain joins TRBV5-1 and TRBJ2-1; 8 nucleotides align to TRBD1. The V segment lost 4 bases and the J segment 6 bases; nucleotides outside the gene matches: 15. Germline V CDR1 and CDR2: SGHRS, YFSETQ. The CDR3 is made up of 17 amino acids. The CDR3 coding sequence is TGCGCCAGCAGCCAAAATTCCGGGACAGGTGCCTTCAATGAGCAGTTCTTC. Its protein is CASSQNSGTGAFNEQFF.

The V call is TRBV7-2, the J call TRBJ2-7; tentative D call: TRBD2 (7 bases). Trimming removed 6 bases from V and 3 bases from J, with 18 bases in between. Germline V gene sequence: CDR1 SGHTA, CDR2 FQGNSA. This CDR3 comprises 15 residues. CDR3 loop: CASRPRGGLRYEQYF. The CDR3 DNA is TGTGCCAGCAGACCAAGGGGGGGACTGCGCTACGAGCAGTACTTC.

This sequence joins TRBV6-5 and TRBJ2-7; 8 bases fit TRBD1. Losses at the gene ends were 0 bases for V and 3 bases for J; bases not matched to a gene: 4. The germline gives CDR1 MNHEY, CDR2 SVGAGI. The CDR3 totals 15 residues. This chain's CDR3 is CASSYSDRVLYEQYF. The CDR3 region has the DNA TGTGCCAGCAGTTACTCGGACAGGGTGCTCTACGAGCAGTACTTC.

The rearrangement links TRBV27 to TRBJ2-7; 9 bases map to TRBD1. After removal of 4 bases from V and 5 bases from J, the junction contained 6 bases not matched to a gene. This CDR3 contains 14 residues. The germline V gene encodes CDR1 MNHEY and CDR2 SMNVEV (reference sequence). CDR3 protein: CASSSTRTGDEQYF. The CDR3 bases are TGTGCCAGCAGTTCGACCCGGACAGGGGACGAGCAGTACTTC.

The rearrangement joins TRBV19 to TRBJ2-4; D is ambiguous. The CDR3 has 13 residues. The germline V and J ends were trimmed by 6 bases and 9 bases, with 15 bases remaining between them. Germline assignment: CDR1 LNHDA and CDR2 SQIVND (reference sequence). The CDR3 DNA reads as TGTGCCAGTAGAGGGAACTCGGTTGGCATTCAGTACTTC. This sequence encodes CASRGNSVGIQYF.

The rearrangement uses TRBV2 and TRBJ1-1, with D possibly TRBD1 on 5 matching bases. This CDR3 has 12 residues. V lost 6 bases and J 11 bases, leaving 16 bases between the germline ends. CDR1 is SNHLY and CDR2 is FYNNEI in the germline V gene. CDR3 sequence: CASSATGTDAFF. The CDR3 nucleotides are TGTGCCAGCAGCGCCACCGGGACGGACGCTTTCTTT.

The chain recombines TRBV4-1 with TRBJ2-2; TRBD1 matches at 10 bases. This CDR3 has 16 residues. The ends lost 2 bases at V and 6 bases at J; junction bases unmatched: 6. Germline CDR1 is MGHRA and CDR2 is YSYEKL. Here the CDR3 DNA reads TGCGCCAGCAGCCAATTCGGGACAGGGGCATCCGGGGAGCTGTTTTTT. Its protein product is CASSQFGTGASGELFF.

This clone was seen a single time. The CDR3 spells CASSLVTGANTEAFF. In nucleotides, the CDR3 is TGTGCCAGCAGCTTAGTAACGGGGGCGAACACTGAAGCTTTCTTT. The chain uses TRBV7-9 and TRBJ1-1, with D possibly TRBD1 on 6 matching bases. The CDR3 has 15 amino acids. V lost 1 base, J lost 1 base, and 10 bases lay in between. Germline CDR1 and CDR2: SEHNR and FQNEAQ (reference sequence).

By sample share, this clone is medium-sized. The chain carries TRBV2 and TRBJ2-5, with D maybe TRBD2 (7 bases). V lost 6 bases and J lost 4, with 18 bases in between. The CDR3 runs to 15 residues. The germline CDR1 and CDR2 sequences are SNHLY and FYNNEI. The CDR3 DNA follows: TGTGCCAGCAGGGACGTGGGGGGGGCTCGAGAGACCCAGTACTTC. Protein sequence: CASRDVGGARETQYF.

The genes are TRBV29-1 and TRBJ1-3; 7 nucleotides agree with TRBD1. CDR3 length equals 12 residues. V dropped 6 bases and J dropped 4; count of bases not matched to a gene: 3. Per germline, CDR1 SQVTM and CDR2 ANQGSEA. CDR3 DNA: TGCAGCGTAGGGGGCGCGGGAAACACCATATATTTT. Protein sequence: CSVGGAGNTIYF.

The gene calls are TRBV9 and TRBJ1-1, with 8 positions matching TRBD1. This CDR3 has 16 amino acids. Per germline, CDR1 SGDLS and CDR2 YYNGEE. Losses at the gene ends were 0 bases for V and 1 base for J; bases not matched to a gene: 5. CDR3 nucleotide sequence: TGTGCCAGCAGCGTAGCGGTCGGGACAGGGAACACTGAAGCTTTCTTT. It is translated as CASSVAVGTGNTEAFF.

This chain links TRBV7-9 with TRBJ2-4; possibly TRBD2 for D (7 bases). This CDR3 spans 15 amino acids. V was trimmed by 5 bases and J by 3 bases, leaving 14 bases between them. From germline, CDR1 is SEHNR and CDR2 FQNEAQ (reference sequence). DNA for the CDR3: TGTGCCAGCAGCCCGAGGGGGGGAGGCAAAAACATTCAGTACTTC. Protein sequence: CASSPRGGGKNIQYF.

The chain joins TRBV5-1 to TRBJ1-1; D may be TRBD1 (5 bases). CDR1 and CDR2 (germline): SGHRS, YFSETQ. Trimming pared 0 bases from V and 5 bases from J, leaving 17 bases between. This CDR3 region has 16 residues. The CDR3 loop is CASSLESRDRGTEAFF. The CDR3, as DNA: TGCGCCAGCAGCTTGGAGTCCAGGGATAGAGGGACTGAAGCTTTCTTT.

The gene calls are TRBV5-4 and TRBJ2-7; 14 bases line up with TRBD2. The CDR3 has 16 residues. V dropped 2 bases and J dropped 9; count of bases not matched to a gene: 10. Germline values: CDR1 SGHNT, CDR2 YYREEE (reference sequence). CDR3 nucleotide sequence: TGTGCCAGCAGCTTTGGCGGACTAGCGGGGGGCGATGGGCAGTACTTC. Its protein product is CASSFGGLAGGDGQYF.

This clone has only a few counts. V gene TRBV5-1 combines with J gene TRBJ1-2; no reliable D call. Deletions cut 4 bases from V and 8 bases from J, with 15 bases between. The CDR3 has 13 residues. Germline assignment: CDR1 SGHRS and CDR2 YFSETQ. The CDR3 here is CASSMVWGYGYTF. The CDR3 bases are TGCGCCAGCAGCATGGTATGGGGTTACGGCTACACCTTC.

The chain recombines TRBV7-6 with TRBJ2-2; D possibly corresponds to TRBD2 (5 bases). Looked up from germline, CDR1 is SGHVS and CDR2 is FNYEAQ. The V and J ends lost 6 bases and 5 bases respectively, with 13 bases between them. The CDR3 consists of 14 residues. In DNA, the CDR3 is TGTGCCAGCAGATGGACTCACGGGACCGGGGAGCTGTTTTTT. The encoded protein is CASRWTHGTGELFF.

The J gene is TRBJ1-3, the V gene TRBV7-3; D unresolved. Germline-derived CDR1 and CDR2 are SGHTA and FQGTGA. The V and J ends lost 2 bases and 0 bases respectively, with 17 bases between them. The CDR3 contains 18 residues. CDR3 in DNA: TGTGCCAGCAGCTTAGCCCCCCCCGGACGGTCCTCTGGAAACACCATATATTTT. Its protein product is CASSLAPPGRSSGNTIYF.

J is TRBJ2-5 and V is TRBV10-1; D is perhaps TRBD2 (5 bases). CDR1 and CDR2 (germline): WNHNN, SYGVQD (reference sequence). Trimming removed 4 bases from V and 5 bases from J, with 11 bases in between. The CDR3 totals 13 residues. The CDR3: CASSADGGETQYF. The DNA of the CDR3 is TGCGCCAGCAGTGCGGACGGCGGGGAGACCCAGTACTTC.

This chain links TRBV28 with TRBJ2-1; 8 bases agree with TRBD2. V was clipped by 7 bases and J by 2 bases; unmatched bases: 1. The V gene's germline CDR1 is MDHEN and CDR2 SYDVKM. This CDR3 contains 13 residues. Here the CDR3 DNA reads TGTGCCAGCACGGGGGGGCCCTACAATGAGCAGTTCTTC. Amino acids: CASTGGPYNEQFF.

V and J are TRBV30 and TRBJ1-2; no clear D. The V gene's germline CDR1 is GTSNPN and CDR2 SVGIG (reference sequence). The V gene lost 2 bases and the J gene lost 5 bases, with 15 bases spanning the gap. The length of the CDR3 is 14 residues. The CDR3 protein is CAWSRLGAGYGYTF. CDR3 coding DNA: TGTGCCTGGAGTAGACTAGGTGCGGGGTATGGCTACACCTTC.

The chain combines TRBV18 with TRBJ1-5; D not certain. V was pared by 2 bases and J by 4 bases, with 6 bases between. From germline, CDR1 is KGHSH and CDR2 LQKENI. The CDR3 contains 13 residues. CDR3 sequence (DNA): TGTGCCAGCTCACCAGAAATGAATCAGCCCCAGCATTTT. It yields the protein CASSPEMNQPQHF.

The rearrangement links TRBV6-4 to TRBJ1-2; a possible D gene is TRBD1 (5 bases). Looked up from germline, CDR1 is MRHNA and CDR2 is SNTAGT. V lost 3 bases, J lost 2 bases, and 10 bases lay in between. The CDR3 is 14 residues long. The CDR3 sequence is CASSEFHRNYGYTF. The CDR3 nucleotides are TGTGCCAGCAGTGAATTCCACAGGAACTATGGCTACACCTTC.

The sample holds one count of this clone. V usage is TRBV7-3 and J usage is TRBJ2-1, with a weak D call TRBD1 (6 bases). The CDR3 has 15 residues. Trimming took 2 bases from V and 4 from J, leaving 12 bases between them. Germline CDR1 and CDR2: SGHTA and FQGTGA. The CDR3 DNA reads as TGTGCCAGCAGCTTATGGGGACAAGAGTACAATGAGCAGTTCTTC. This codes for CASSLWGQEYNEQFF.

This chain uses TRBV7-9 with TRBJ1-1; possible D gene TRBD1, 5 bases. The V gene's germline CDR1 is SEHNR and CDR2 FQNEAQ (reference sequence). This CDR3 spans 15 amino acids. V was pared by 5 bases and J by 3 bases, with 16 bases between. The CDR3 bases are TGTGCCAGCAGCCCGAGAAGGGGTCCGGACACTGAAGCTTTCTTT. Protein sequence: CASSPRRGPDTEAFF. The variable domain in full, completed from reference TRBV7-9 and TRBJ1-1, reads DTGVSQNPRHKITKRGQNVTFRCDPISEHNRLYWYRQTLGQGPEFLTYFQNEAQLEKSRLLSDRFSAERPKGSFSTLEIQRTEQGDSAMYLCASSPRRGPDTEAFFGQGTRLTVV.

This chain joins TRBV27 and TRBJ1-2; weak D call: TRBD1 (6 bases). Trimming took off 4 bases at V and 4 bases at J, with 19 bases between the two ends. The CDR3 runs to 16 residues. Germline V lookup: CDR1 MNHEY, CDR2 SMNVEV (reference sequence). In nucleotides, the CDR3 is TGTGCCAGCAGTTCCTTACTCGGGGGGCTGGCCTATGGCTACACCTTC. It specifies CASSSLLGGLAYGYTF.

The rearrangement links TRBV19 to TRBJ1-2; D possibly corresponds to TRBD1 (5 bases). The CDR3 is 18 residues long. Germline CDR1 is LNHDA and CDR2 is SQIVND (reference sequence). V was trimmed by 3 bases and J by 6 bases, leaving 26 bases between them. The CDR3 DNA follows: TGTGCCAGTAGTATTTTCGCGAGACTTGGGGACTGGAAAGATGGCTACACCTTC. Encoded protein: CASSIFARLGDWKDGYTF.